A selection of T cell receptor beta chains follows, all from one sample in a study of T-cell memory formation after mild COVID-19. MiXCR was run by TCRdb on the 5' RACE reads, yielding one entry per CDR3 protein. The table shows roughly 510,000 distinct CDR3 sequences, with about 18% occurring only once. The sequenced material came from PBMCs or a T cell subset sorted from them (not recorded which). The source is an adult woman who had mild COVID-19 (a few samples of this study predate the infection). Cell type and time point are not known. The CDR3 runs from the conserved cysteine through the conserved F or W. The D gene is left open where the match is weak. For some rows the clone size is stated as once, few or many, or as a class when expanded; others skip it.

size,V,J,D,DNA,CDR3
few,TRBV7-9,TRBJ2-2,-,TGTGCCAGCAGCTTAAAGGATGCCCCGAACACCGGGGAGCTGTTTTTT,CASSLKDAPNTGELFF
-,TRBV19,TRBJ2-7,-,TGTGCCAGTAAACGTAACTTCCAAAGCTCCTACGAGCAGTACTTC,CASKRNFQSSYEQYF
once,TRBV9,TRBJ1-2,-,TGTGCCAGCAGCGTAGATAAAAGGGCAGAGCCGGGGGGGGCTAACTATGGCTACACCTTC,CASSVDKRAEPGGANYGYTF
-,TRBV19,TRBJ2-4,-,TGTGCCAGTAGTATAGCGGTTCGGGACATTCAGTACTTC,CASSIAVRDIQYF
-,TRBV4-1,TRBJ2-7,-,TGCGCCAGCAGCCAAGATCCGGAGGCGAGCTCCTACGAGCAGTACTTC,CASSQDPEASSYEQYF
few,TRBV7-9,TRBJ1-1,-,TGTGCCAGCAGCCATGGTTGGGACACTGAAGCTTTCTTT,CASSHGWDTEAFF
few,TRBV11-2,TRBJ2-3,TRBD2,TGTGCCAGCAGCTTATCCTCAACTAGCGGGGGAGCGGCGCAGTATTTT,CASSLSSTSGGAAQYF
-,TRBV9,TRBJ2-3,-,TGTGCCAGCAGCGTACAGGATAGCACAGATACGCAGTATTTT,CASSVQDSTDTQYF
few,TRBV7-9,TRBJ2-1,-,TGTGCCAGCAGCTTACAGCGATCCCGGGGCTACAATGAGCAGTTCTTC,CASSLQRSRGYNEQFF
-,TRBV12-3/TRBV12-4,TRBJ1-1,-,TGTGCCAGCAGTCGCTCCACTGAAGCTTTCTTT,CASSRSTEAFF
-,TRBV5-5,TRBJ2-7,TRBD1,TGTGCCAGCAGCTGGGGGACAGGAGGGGCCGAGCAGTACTTC,CASSWGTGGAEQYF
-,TRBV4-2,TRBJ2-7,TRBD2,TGTGCCAGCAGCCAAGACCGGGAGGGAGGTTACGAGCAGTACTTC,CASSQDREGGYEQYF
-,TRBV29-1,TRBJ2-3,TRBD2,TGCAGCGGCCTCGGGGGGGGCACAGATACGCAGTATTTT,CSGLGGGTDTQYF
few,TRBV19,TRBJ1-6,-,TGTGCCAGTAGTATAGCCGGGGGGCTGAATTCACCCCTCCACTTT,CASSIAGGLNSPLHF
-,TRBV18,TRBJ2-7,TRBD2,TGTGCCAGCTCAGCCGAAGGGACTAGCTTCTACGAGCAGTACTTC,CASSAEGTSFYEQYF
few,TRBV27,TRBJ1-5,-,TGTGCCAGCAAATCGAGGGGGAGCAATCAGCCCCAGCATTTT,CASKSRGSNQPQHF
-,TRBV18,TRBJ1-1,TRBD1,TGTGCCAGCTCTCCACAGGGGAGCGGCACTGAAGCTTTCTTT,CASSPQGSGTEAFF
-,TRBV27,TRBJ2-2,-,TGTGCCAGCAGAGAGGGTTCCGGGACCACGAACACCGGGGAGCTGTTTTTT,CASREGSGTTNTGELFF